Listed here is a single T cell receptor (beta chain). Its antigen is unknown. PCR amplification relied on 60 Vbeta primers (plus 13 Jbeta primers). TCRdb keeps only in-frame clones here, not all; method: immunoSEQ multiplex PCR. The sample contains over 25,000 clones, 70% of which appear only once. The sample is drawn from a study of cytomegalovirus exposure and HLA in healthy donors. Study conclusions and caveats: As a later analysis showed, several of the most significant clusters appeared to be linked to common viral pathogens.

V was clipped by 5 bases and J by 6 bases; unmatched bases: 9. The CDR3 runs 14 residues. Germline V gene lookup returns CDR1 LNHDA and CDR2 SQIVND (reference sequence). V gene TRBV19 combines with J gene TRBJ1-1; 7 nucleotides agree with TRBD1. This TCR was sampled from a woman aged 50 to 65 in good health and CMV-seronegative. Sequencing was done on a sample of PBMCs. In nucleotides, the CDR3 is TGTGCCAGTAGTGGTAGACAGGGCTTGGCTGAAGCTTTCTTT. Translating gives CASSGRQGLAEAFF.